This is a list of T cell receptor beta chains from one sample in a study of blood T cell repertoires in COVID-19. Here immunoSEQ multiplex PCR was the method, and the copy in TCRdb shows in-frame clones only, minus some. The sample records 50,000 or so clones, 83% being singletons. Sample: peripheral blood. Receptors originate from a man in his sixties with active COVID-19. Each CDR3 is given with its conserved first and last residue. A D gene is named only where the DNA matches it firmly. Clone size is given for some rows only: seen once, a few or many times, or a class if the clone is expanded.

D: -
J: TRBJ1-3
size: -
V: TRBV6-5
DNA: TGTGCCAGCAGGAAACAGGGCTCTGGAAACACCATATATTTT
CDR3: CASRKQGSGNTIYF

D: TRBD1
J: TRBJ2-5
size: -
V: TRBV13
DNA: TGTGCCAGCAGCCGAGGACAGGGCCAAGAGACCCAGTACTTC
CDR3: CASSRGQGQETQYF

D: -
J: TRBJ2-7
size: -
V: TRBV7-9
DNA: TGTGCCAGCAGCTTAGTTGAGGGAAACGAGCAGTACTTC
CDR3: CASSLVEGNEQYF

D: -
J: TRBJ1-1
size: -
V: TRBV7-2
DNA: TGTGCCAGCAGCTCTTATTTTAACACTGAAGCTTTCTTT
CDR3: CASSSYFNTEAFF

D: -
J: TRBJ2-3
size: -
V: TRBV4-1
DNA: TGCGCCAGCAGCCAAGATGGCAGGCAGGGAGATACGCAGTATTTT
CDR3: CASSQDGRQGDTQYF

D: -
J: TRBJ2-4
size: few
V: TRBV11-3
DNA: TGTGCCAGCAAGGGCAGGGGCAACATTCAGTACTTC
CDR3: CASKGRGNIQYF

D: -
J: TRBJ2-7
size: -
V: TRBV27
DNA: TGTGCCAGCAGGATGCAGGGGAGGGGCGAGCAGTACTTC
CDR3: CASRMQGRGEQYF

D: -
J: TRBJ2-7
size: -
V: TRBV7-9
DNA: TGTGCCAGCAGCCACTCCTCGGGGTCCTACGAGCAGTACTTC
CDR3: CASSHSSGSYEQYF

D: TRBD1
J: TRBJ2-6
size: -
V: TRBV19
DNA: TGTGCCACCCGCGGAACCTCCGGGACAGCGTCTGGGGCCAACGTCCTGACTTTC
CDR3: CATRGTSGTASGANVLTF

D: -
J: TRBJ1-1
size: few
V: TRBV5-8
DNA: TGTGCCAGCAGCAAGAACAGGGCTCCGATGGACACTGAAGCTTTCTTT
CDR3: CASSKNRAPMDTEAFF

D: -
J: TRBJ2-1
size: -
V: TRBV14
DNA: TGTGCCAGCAGCCTTACCCGTGGGAGCTCCTACAATGAGCAGTTCTTC
CDR3: CASSLTRGSSYNEQFF

D: TRBD1
J: TRBJ1-2
size: once
V: TRBV28
DNA: TGTGCCAGCAGTGGGGACAGTTGGTATGGCTACACCTTC
CDR3: CASSGDSWYGYTF